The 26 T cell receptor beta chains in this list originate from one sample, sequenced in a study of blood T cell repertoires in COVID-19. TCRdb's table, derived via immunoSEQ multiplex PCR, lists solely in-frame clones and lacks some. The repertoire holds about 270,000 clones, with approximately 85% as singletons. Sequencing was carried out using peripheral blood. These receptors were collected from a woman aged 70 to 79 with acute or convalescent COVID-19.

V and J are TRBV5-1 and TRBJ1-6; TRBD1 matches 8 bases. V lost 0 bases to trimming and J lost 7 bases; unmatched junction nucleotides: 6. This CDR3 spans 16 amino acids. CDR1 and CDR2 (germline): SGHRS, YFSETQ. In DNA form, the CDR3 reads TGCGCCAGCAGCTTGGTGGGACAGGTTGTAAATTCACCCCTCCACTTT. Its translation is CASSLVGQVVNSPLHF. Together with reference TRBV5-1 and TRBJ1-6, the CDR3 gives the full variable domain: KAGVTQTPRYLIKTRGQQVTLSCSPISGHRSVSWYQQTPGQGLQFLFEYFSETQRNKGNFPGRFSGRQFSNSRSEMNVSTLELGDSALYLCASSLVGQVVNSPLHFGNGTRLTVT.

CDR3 in DNA: TGTGCCAGCAGCCGGAATCCTCAGGGGGCAGGGAACACTGAAGCTTTCTTT. This gives the protein CASSRNPQGAGNTEAFF. V and J are TRBV16 and TRBJ1-1, with TRBD1 matching 8 bases. Germline loops: CDR1 KGHSY, CDR2 FQNENV. The CDR3 has 17 amino acids. With V trimmed by 4 bases and J by 1 base, 11 bases remained unmatched.

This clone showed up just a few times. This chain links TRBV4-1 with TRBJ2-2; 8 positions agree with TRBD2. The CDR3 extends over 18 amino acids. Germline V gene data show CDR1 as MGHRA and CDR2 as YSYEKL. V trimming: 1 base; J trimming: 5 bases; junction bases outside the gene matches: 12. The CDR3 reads CASSQGGLAGVGTGELFF. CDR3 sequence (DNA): TGCGCCAGCAGCCAAGGCGGACTAGCCGGGGTCGGTACCGGGGAGCTGTTTTTT.

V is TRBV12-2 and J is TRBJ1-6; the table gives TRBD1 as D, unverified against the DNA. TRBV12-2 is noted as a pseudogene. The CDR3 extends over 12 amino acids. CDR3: CASLGTGSPLHF. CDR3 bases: TGTGCAAGTCTGGGGACAGGGTCACCCCTCCACTTT.

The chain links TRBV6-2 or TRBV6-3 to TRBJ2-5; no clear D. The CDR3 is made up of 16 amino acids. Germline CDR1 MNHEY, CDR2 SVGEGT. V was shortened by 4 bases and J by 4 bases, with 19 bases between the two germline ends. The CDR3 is CASSSIPMSVPETQYF. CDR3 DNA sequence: TGTGCCAGCAGTTCGATCCCAATGTCGGTCCCAGAGACCCAGTACTTC.

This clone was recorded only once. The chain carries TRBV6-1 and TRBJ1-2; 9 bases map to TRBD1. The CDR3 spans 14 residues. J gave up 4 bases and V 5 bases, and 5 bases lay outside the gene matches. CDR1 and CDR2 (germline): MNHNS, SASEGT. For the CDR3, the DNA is TGTGCCAGCAGTCATACAGGGGGCCCCTATGGCTACACCTTC. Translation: CASSHTGGPYGYTF.

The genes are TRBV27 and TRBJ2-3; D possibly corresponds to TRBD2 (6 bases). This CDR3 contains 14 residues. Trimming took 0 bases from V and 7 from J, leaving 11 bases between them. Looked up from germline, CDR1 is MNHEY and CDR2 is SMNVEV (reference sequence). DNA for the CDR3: TGTGCCAGCAGTTTATCCGGGGGTGGGAATACGCAGTATTTT. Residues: CASSLSGGGNTQYF.

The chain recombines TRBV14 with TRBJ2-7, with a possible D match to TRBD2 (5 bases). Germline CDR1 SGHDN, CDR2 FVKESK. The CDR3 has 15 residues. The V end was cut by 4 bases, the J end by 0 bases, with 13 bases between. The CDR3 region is CASSLMVGASYEQYF. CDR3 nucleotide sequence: TGTGCCAGCAGCCTGATGGTGGGAGCCTCCTACGAGCAGTACTTC.

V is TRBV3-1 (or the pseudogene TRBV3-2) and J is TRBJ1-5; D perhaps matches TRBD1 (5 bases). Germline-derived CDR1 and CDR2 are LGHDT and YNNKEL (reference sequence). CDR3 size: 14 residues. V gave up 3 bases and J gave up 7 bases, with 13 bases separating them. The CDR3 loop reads CASSHLGAGQPQHF. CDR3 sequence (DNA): TGTGCCAGCAGCCACCTTGGGGCAGGGCAGCCCCAGCATTTT.

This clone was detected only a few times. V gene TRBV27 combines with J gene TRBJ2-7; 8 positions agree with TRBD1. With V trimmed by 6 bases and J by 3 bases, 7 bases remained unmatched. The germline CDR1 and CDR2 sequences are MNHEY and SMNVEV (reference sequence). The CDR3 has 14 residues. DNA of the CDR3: TGTGCCAGCAGCCCCGACAGGGGCGGCTACGAGCAGTACTTC. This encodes CASSPDRGGYEQYF.

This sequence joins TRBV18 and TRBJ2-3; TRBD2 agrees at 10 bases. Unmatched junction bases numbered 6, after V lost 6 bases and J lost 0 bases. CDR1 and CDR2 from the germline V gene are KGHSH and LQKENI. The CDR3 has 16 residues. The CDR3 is CASSPTSGYSTDTQYF. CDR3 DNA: TGTGCCAGCTCCCCGACTAGCGGGTATAGCACAGATACGCAGTATTTT. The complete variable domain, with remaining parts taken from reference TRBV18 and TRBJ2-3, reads NAGVMQNPRHLVRRRGQEARLRCSPMKGHSHVYWYRQLPEEGLKFMVYLQKENIIDESGMPKERFSAEFPKEGPSILRIQQVVRGDSAAYFCASSPTSGYSTDTQYFGPGTRLTVL.

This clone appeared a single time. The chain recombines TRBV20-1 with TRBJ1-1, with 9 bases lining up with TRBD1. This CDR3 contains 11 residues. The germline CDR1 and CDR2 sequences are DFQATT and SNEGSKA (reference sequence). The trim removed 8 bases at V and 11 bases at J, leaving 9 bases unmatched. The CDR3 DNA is TGCAGTACTGGGACAGGGCTCTTCGCTTTCTTT. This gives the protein CSTGTGLFAFF.

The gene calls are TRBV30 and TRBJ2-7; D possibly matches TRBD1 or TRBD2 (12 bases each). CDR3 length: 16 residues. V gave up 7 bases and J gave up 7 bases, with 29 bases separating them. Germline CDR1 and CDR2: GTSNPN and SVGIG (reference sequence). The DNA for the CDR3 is TGTGCCTTCCGGGACAGGGGGCGAGGACTAGCGGGGGAGCAGTACTTC. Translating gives CAFRDRGRGLAGEQYF.

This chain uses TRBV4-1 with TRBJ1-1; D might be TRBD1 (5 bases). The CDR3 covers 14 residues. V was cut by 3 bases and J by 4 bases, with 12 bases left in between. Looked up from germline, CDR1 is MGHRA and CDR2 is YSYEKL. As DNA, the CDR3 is TGCGCCAGCAGCCAGGCGGGGGAAGGCACTGAAGCTTTCTTT. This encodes CASSQAGEGTEAFF.

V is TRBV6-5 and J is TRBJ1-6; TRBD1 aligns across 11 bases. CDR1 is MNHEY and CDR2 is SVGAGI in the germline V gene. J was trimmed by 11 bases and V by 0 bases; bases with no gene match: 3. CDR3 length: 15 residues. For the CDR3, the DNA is TGTGCCAGCAGTTACTCGATGGGACAGGGGGCACCCCTCCACTTT. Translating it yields CASSYSMGQGAPLHF.

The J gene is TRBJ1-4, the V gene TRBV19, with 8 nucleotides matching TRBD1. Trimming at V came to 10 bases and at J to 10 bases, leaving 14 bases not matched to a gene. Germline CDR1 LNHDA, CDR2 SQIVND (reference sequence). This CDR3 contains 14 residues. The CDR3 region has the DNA TGTGCCACACGTCTTCGACAGGGGACAGGAAAACTGTTTTTT. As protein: CATRLRQGTGKLFF.

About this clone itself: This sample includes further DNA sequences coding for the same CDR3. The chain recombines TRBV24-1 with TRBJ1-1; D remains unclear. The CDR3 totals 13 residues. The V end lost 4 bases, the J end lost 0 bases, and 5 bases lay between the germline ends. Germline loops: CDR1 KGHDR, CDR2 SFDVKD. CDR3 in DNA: TGTGCCACCAGTGACCCTATGAACACTGAAGCTTTCTTT. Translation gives CATSDPMNTEAFF.

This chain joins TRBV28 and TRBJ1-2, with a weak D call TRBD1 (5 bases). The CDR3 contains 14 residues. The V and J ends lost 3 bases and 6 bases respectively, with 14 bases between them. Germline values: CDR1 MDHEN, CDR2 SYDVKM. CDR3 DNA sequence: TGTGCCAGCAGTTTCCCCTGGGGCGGGAATGGCTACACCTTC. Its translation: CASSFPWGGNGYTF.

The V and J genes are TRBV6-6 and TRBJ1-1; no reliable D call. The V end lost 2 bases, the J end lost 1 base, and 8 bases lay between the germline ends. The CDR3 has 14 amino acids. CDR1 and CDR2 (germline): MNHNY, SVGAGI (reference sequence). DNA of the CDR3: TGTGCCAGCAGTTACCCTCAGGAGAACACTGAAGCTTTCTTT. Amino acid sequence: CASSYPQENTEAFF.

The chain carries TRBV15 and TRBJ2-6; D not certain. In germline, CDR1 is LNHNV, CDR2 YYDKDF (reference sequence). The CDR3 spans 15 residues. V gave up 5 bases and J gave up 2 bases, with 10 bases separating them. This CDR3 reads CATSGDMTGANVLTF. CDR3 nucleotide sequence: TGTGCCACCAGCGGCGACATGACTGGGGCCAACGTCCTGACTTTC.

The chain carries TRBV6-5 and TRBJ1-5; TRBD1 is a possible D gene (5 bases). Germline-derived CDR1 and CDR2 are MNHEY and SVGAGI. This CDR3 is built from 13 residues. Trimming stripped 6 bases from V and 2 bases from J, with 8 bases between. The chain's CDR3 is CASRGQGNQPQHF. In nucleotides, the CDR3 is TGTGCCAGCAGGGGGCAGGGCAATCAGCCCCAGCATTTT.

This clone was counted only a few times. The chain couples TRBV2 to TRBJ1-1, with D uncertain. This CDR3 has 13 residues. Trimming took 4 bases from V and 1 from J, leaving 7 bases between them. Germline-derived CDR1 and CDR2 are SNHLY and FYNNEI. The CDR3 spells CASSGAPNTEAFF. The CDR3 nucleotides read TGTGCCAGCAGTGGGGCGCCGAACACTGAAGCTTTCTTT.

CDR3 in amino acids: CASSQARGTEAFF. As DNA, the CDR3 is TGTGCCAGCAGCCAAGCCCGCGGTACTGAAGCTTTCTTT. This sequence joins TRBV14 and TRBJ1-1; D not certain. The CDR3 is 13 residues long. The V end was cut by 1 base, the J end by 5 bases, with 8 bases between. Per the germline V gene, CDR1 is SGHDN and CDR2 is FVKESK.

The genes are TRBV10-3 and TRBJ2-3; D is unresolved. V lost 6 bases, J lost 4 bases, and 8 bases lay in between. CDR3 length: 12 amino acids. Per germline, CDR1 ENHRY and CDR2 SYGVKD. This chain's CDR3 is CAISAVADTQYF. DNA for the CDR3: TGTGCCATCAGCGCGGTAGCAGATACGCAGTATTTT.

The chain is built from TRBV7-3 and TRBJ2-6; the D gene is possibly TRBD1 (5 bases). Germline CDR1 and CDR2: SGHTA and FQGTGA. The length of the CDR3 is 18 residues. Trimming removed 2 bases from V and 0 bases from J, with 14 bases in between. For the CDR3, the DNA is TGTGCCAGCAGCTTACGGGCGACAGTTTTCTCTGGGGCCAACGTCCTGACTTTC. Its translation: CASSLRATVFSGANVLTF.

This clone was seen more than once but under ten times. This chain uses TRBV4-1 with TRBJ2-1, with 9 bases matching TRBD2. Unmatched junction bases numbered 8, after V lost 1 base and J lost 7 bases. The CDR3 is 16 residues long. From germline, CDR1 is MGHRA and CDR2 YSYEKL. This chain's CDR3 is CASSQVGGGVRNEQFF. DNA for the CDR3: TGCGCCAGCAGCCAAGTAGGCGGGGGGGTCAGGAATGAGCAGTTCTTC.